These 26 T cell receptor beta chains came from one sample sequenced in a study of human T cells and chemical hapten exposure. Indicated time point: patch test 3, about 24 weeks after DPC sensitization. Treatment given: therapeutic diphenylcyclopropenone sensitization with weekly scalp DPC. MiXCR, applied by TCRdb to the RACE reads, yields one record per CDR3 protein. This sample has about 90,000 distinct CDR3 sequences, with roughly a tenth found just once. Here the sequenced sample was whole blood, taken in connection with sensitization to the hapten diphenylcyclopropenone (DPC). All receptors derive from a woman under 40 with alopecia areata. Some clones in this sample may be carry-over from other donors' samples.

The V call is TRBV28, the J call TRBJ2-3, with 13 bases aligning to TRBD2. Losses at the gene ends were 6 bases for V and 0 bases for J; bases not matched to a gene: 9. CDR3 length: 18 amino acids. Germline values: CDR1 MDHEN, CDR2 SYDVKM. DNA for the CDR3: TGTGCCAGCAGCTTAACCGGGACTAGCGGGACCAGCACAGATACGCAGTATTTT. This encodes CASSLTGTSGTSTDTQYF.

This clonotype was found a few times. The genes are TRBV18 and TRBJ1-2; no clear D gene. Germline V lookup: CDR1 KGHSH, CDR2 LQKENI. V was shortened by 6 bases and J by 5 bases, with 13 bases between the two germline ends. The CDR3 covers 13 residues. This CDR3 reads CASSTGLLYGYTF. The DNA of the CDR3 is TGTGCCAGCTCTACCGGGTTACTATATGGCTACACCTTC. Variable domain in full (rest from reference TRBV18 and TRBJ1-2): NAGVMQNPRHLVRRRGQEARLRCSPMKGHSHVYWYRQLPEEGLKFMVYLQKENIIDESGMPKERFSAEFPKEGPSILRIQQVVRGDSAAYFCASSTGLLYGYTFGSGTRLTVV.

This clonotype was observed a handful of times. The V and J genes are TRBV28 and TRBJ2-3; 8 bases line up with TRBD2. Per germline, CDR1 MDHEN and CDR2 SYDVKM. The CDR3 consists of 15 residues. Losses at the gene ends were 5 bases for V and 0 bases for J; bases not matched to a gene: 4. CDR3 sequence reads: CASSPREVSTDTQYF. CDR3 bases: TGTGCCAGCAGTCCGCGGGAGGTTAGCACAGATACGCAGTATTTT.

This chain uses TRBV7-2 with TRBJ2-7; D is uncertain. Germline lookup yields CDR1 SGHTA and CDR2 FQGNSA. V was shortened by 1 base and J by 3 bases, with 7 bases between the two germline ends. The length of the CDR3 is 13 residues. As DNA, the CDR3 is TGTGCCAGCAGCTTAGAACTTAACTACGAGCAGTACTTC. This codes for CASSLELNYEQYF.

This clonotype was seen at least ten times. V is TRBV10-3 and J is TRBJ2-1, with D perhaps TRBD1 (5 bases). This CDR3 is built from 11 residues. Germline V CDR1 and CDR2: ENHRY, SYGVKD. Trimming removed 11 bases at V and 4 bases at J, with 9 bases between. The CDR3 coding sequence is TGTGCCGGGGCGTCTTACAATGAGCAGTTCTTC. Its translation: CAGASYNEQFF.

This clonotype was counted a few times. V and J are TRBV9 and TRBJ2-3; TRBD2 agrees at 8 bases. J was trimmed by 2 bases and V by 0 bases; bases with no gene match: 2. This CDR3 comprises 15 residues. Germline V CDR1 and CDR2: SGDLS, YYNGEE. This CDR3 reads CASSVAGGPTDTQYF. CDR3 in DNA: TGTGCCAGCAGCGTAGCGGGGGGGCCCACAGATACGCAGTATTTT.

Many counts were recorded for this clonotype. J is TRBJ2-1 and V is TRBV3-1; maybe TRBD2 (6 bases). From germline, CDR1 is LGHDT and CDR2 YNNKEL (reference sequence). The germline V and J ends were trimmed by 0 bases and 4 bases, with 10 bases remaining between them. The CDR3 sequence is 15 residues long. The CDR3 sequence is CASSQEGGEYNEQFF. The CDR3 DNA reads TGTGCCAGCAGCCAAGAGGGGGGAGAATACAATGAGCAGTTCTTC.

This clonotype was seen many times. The CDR3 DNA sequence: TGCAGTGCTAGCCTCAAGGGGAACACCGGGGAGCTGTTTTTT. This encodes CSASLKGNTGELFF. This chain uses TRBV20-1 with TRBJ2-2; D is undetermined. The germline V and J ends were trimmed by 3 bases and 1 base, with 9 bases remaining between them. CDR3 length equals 14 residues. CDR1 is DFQATT, CDR2 SNEGSKA, per germline (reference sequence).

This clonotype was detected many times. The chain couples TRBV6-2 or TRBV6-3 to TRBJ2-7; 11 nucleotides match TRBD2. The junction had 9 bases not matched to a gene; V was cut back by 6 bases and J by 2 bases. This CDR3 is built from 16 residues. CDR1 and CDR2 (germline): MNHEY, SVGEGT. The CDR3 here is CASSLILAGGTYEQYF. In DNA form, the CDR3 reads TGTGCCAGCAGCCTCATCCTAGCGGGAGGAACCTACGAGCAGTACTTC.

The gene calls are TRBV7-7 and TRBJ1-1; tentatively, D is TRBD1 (5 bases). V was trimmed by 11 bases and J by 1 base, leaving 8 bases between them. Germline assignment: CDR1 SSHAT and CDR2 FNYEAQ (reference sequence). The length of the CDR3 is 11 residues. In DNA form, the CDR3 reads TGTGCCCCGGGGGGGAACACTGAAGCTTTCTTT. Translated, it gives CAPGGNTEAFF.

The chain uses TRBV4-3 and TRBJ2-2; D tentatively fits TRBD1 or TRBD2 (5 bases each). Trimming cost V 0 bases and J 1 base, with 12 bases left between them. Germline CDR1 LGHNA, CDR2 YSLEER. This CDR3 comprises 17 residues. The CDR3 nucleotides are TGCGCCAGCAGCCAAGATCGCAGGGACCAGAACACCGGGGAGCTGTTTTTT. Translating it yields CASSQDRRDQNTGELFF.

This clonotype was counted at least ten times. V gene TRBV20-1 combines with J gene TRBJ2-1; 10 positions agree with TRBD2. The CDR3 has 13 amino acids. V lost 6 bases and J lost 8; bases outside the gene matches: 7. Germline lookup yields CDR1 DFQATT and CDR2 SNEGSKA (reference sequence). The CDR3 sequence is CSAGTSARYEQFF. Written as DNA, the CDR3 is TGCAGTGCCGGGACTAGCGCGAGGTATGAGCAGTTCTTC.

At least ten counts were recorded for this clonotype. The chain links TRBV3-1 to TRBJ1-5; no definite D call. V lost 1 base and J lost 3, with 7 bases in between. The CDR3 is 14 amino acids. Germline V gene lookup returns CDR1 LGHDT and CDR2 YNNKEL (reference sequence). CDR3: CASSQGVYNQPQHF. The CDR3 DNA reads as TGTGCCAGCAGCCAAGGGGTCTACAATCAGCCCCAGCATTTT.

This rearrangement joins TRBV19 to TRBJ1-6; 11 nucleotides match TRBD1. This CDR3 spans 16 amino acids. In germline, CDR1 is LNHDA, CDR2 SQIVND (reference sequence). V lost 7 bases to trimming and J lost 4 bases; unmatched junction nucleotides: 6. CDR3 in amino acids: CASTTGTGGYNSPLHF. The CDR3 nucleotides read TGTGCCAGTACGACCGGGACAGGGGGTTATAATTCACCCCTCCACTTT.

The chain recombines TRBV5-5 with TRBJ2-3, with D uncertain. Germline-derived CDR1 and CDR2 are SGHKS and YYEKEE (reference sequence). The CDR3 loop spans 13 amino acids. V was pared by 4 bases and J by 4 bases, with 10 bases between. The CDR3 reads CASSGWSADTQYF. CDR3 sequence (DNA): TGTGCCAGCAGCGGCTGGTCAGCAGATACGCAGTATTTT.

The chain employs TRBV6-1 and TRBJ2-2; TRBD1 is a possible D gene (6 bases). CDR3 length: 16 amino acids. V lost 8 bases to trimming and J lost 5 bases, with 21 bases between them. The germline V gene has CDR1 MNHNS and CDR2 SASEGT. CDR3: CASFRRSRGRTGELFF. Written as DNA, the CDR3 is TGTGCCAGCTTCCGACGGTCCAGGGGCAGGACCGGGGAGCTGTTTTTT.

The chain links TRBV9 to TRBJ2-1; 11 bases fit TRBD2. With V trimmed by 3 bases and J by 9 bases, 23 bases remained unmatched. This CDR3 region has 20 residues. Looked up from germline, CDR1 is SGDLS and CDR2 is YYNGEE. Here the CDR3 reads CASSEKDRGTSGPIRGEQFF. The CDR3 DNA reads TGTGCCAGCAGCGAAAAGGACAGAGGGACTAGCGGTCCAATCCGGGGTGAGCAGTTCTTC. Complete variable domain (other parts from reference TRBV9 and TRBJ2-1): DSGVTQTPKHLITATGQRVTLRCSPRSGDLSVYWYQQSLDQGLQFLIQYYNGEERAKGNILERFSAQQFPDLHSELNLSSLELGDSALYFCASSEKDRGTSGPIRGEQFFGPGTRLTVL.

This clonotype was seen ten or more times. The chain links TRBV5-4 to TRBJ1-1, with D tentatively TRBD1 (6 bases). From germline, CDR1 is SGHNT and CDR2 YYREEE (reference sequence). V lost 1 base and J 1 base, leaving 11 bases between the germline ends. The CDR3 loop spans 15 amino acids. The CDR3 region is CASSLTQGANTEAFF. The CDR3 DNA follows: TGTGCCAGCAGCTTGACACAGGGCGCGAACACTGAAGCTTTCTTT.

The chain combines TRBV11-2 with TRBJ1-2, with D hard to call. The CDR3 contains 16 residues. Between the trimmed V and J ends, which lost 5 bases and 4 bases, there was a span of 20 bases. Germline assignment: CDR1 SGHAT and CDR2 FQNNGV. The CDR3 reads CASSPSSAPFPYGYTF. CDR3 sequence (DNA): TGTGCCAGCAGCCCATCCTCGGCACCTTTTCCCTATGGCTACACCTTC.

This clonotype turned up a few times. The chain has TRBV30 and TRBJ1-1; weak D call: TRBD1 (5 bases). The CDR3 consists of 14 residues. Germline lookup yields CDR1 GTSNPN and CDR2 SVGIG (reference sequence). Trimming shortened V by 0 bases and J by 5 bases, and 13 bases separated the two germline ends. The CDR3 sequence is CAWSVRGGGTEAFF. The CDR3 DNA follows: TGTGCCTGGAGTGTTAGGGGAGGAGGGACTGAAGCTTTCTTT. The full variable domain, its missing parts supplied by reference TRBV30 and TRBJ1-1, is SQTIHQWPATLVQPVGSPLSLECTVEGTSNPNLYWYRQAAGRGLQLLFYSVGIGQISSEVPQNLSASRPQDRQFILSSKKLLLSDSGFYLCAWSVRGGGTEAFFGQGTRLTVV.

The chain is built from TRBV11-2 and TRBJ1-1; unclear D gene. Germline lookup yields CDR1 SGHAT and CDR2 FQNNGV. The CDR3 runs to 12 residues. Deletions cut 5 bases from V and 7 bases from J, with 11 bases between. DNA of the CDR3: TGTGCCAGCAGCGGTTACACGGATGAAGCTTTCTTT. Translating it yields CASSGYTDEAFF.

This clonotype was recorded many times. The J gene is TRBJ2-7, the V gene TRBV10-3; D possibly corresponds to TRBD1 (5 bases). Germline CDR1 ENHRY, CDR2 SYGVKD. This CDR3 is built from 12 residues. V lost 10 bases and J 1 base, leaving 11 bases between the germline ends. The CDR3 region is CATQDSSYEQYF. The CDR3 DNA reads TGTGCCACCCAAGACAGTTCCTACGAGCAGTACTTC.

This clonotype was picked up many times. CDR3 residues: CASSEDRAYTGIQYF. The CDR3 nucleotides read TGTGCCAGCAGCGAAGACAGGGCCTATACAGGGATTCAGTACTTC. J is TRBJ2-4 and V is TRBV9; 7 nucleotides line up with TRBD1. Losses at the gene ends were 3 bases for V and 10 bases for J; bases not matched to a gene: 13. Germline CDR1 is SGDLS and CDR2 is YYNGEE. The CDR3 covers 15 residues.

V is TRBV20-1 and J is TRBJ2-4; D may be TRBD2 (7 bases). Deletions cut 3 bases from V and 1 base from J, with 19 bases between. Germline V gives CDR1 DFQATT, CDR2 SNEGSKA (reference sequence). This CDR3 is 17 amino acids long. CDR3 in DNA: TGCAGTGCTAGCGGGGGGCACGCCAACTTGGCCAAAAACATTCAGTACTTC. It encodes CSASGGHANLAKNIQYF.

The chain joins TRBV28 to TRBJ1-5, with unresolved D. From germline, CDR1 is MDHEN and CDR2 SYDVKM. Trimming removed 3 bases at V and 6 bases at J, with 15 bases between. This CDR3 spans 15 amino acids. In DNA, the CDR3 is TGTGCCAGCAGTTTCCTAGGCAGATTCGGTCAGCCCCAGCATTTT. Translated, it gives CASSFLGRFGQPQHF.

This sequence joins TRBV27 and TRBJ2-1; D is perhaps TRBD2 (6 bases). V was cut by 3 bases and J by 5 bases, with 20 bases left in between. CDR1 and CDR2 (germline): MNHEY, SMNVEV (reference sequence). The CDR3 is made up of 17 amino acids. In DNA, the CDR3 is TGTGCCAGCAGTTTTTCGCGCTCCACTAGCCGAAACAATGAGCAGTTCTTC. Amino acid sequence: CASSFSRSTSRNNEQFF.